The T cell receptor beta chain described here comes from a study of T cells in Graves' hyperthyroidism and ophthalmopathy. Study-wide results and caveats: Ophthalmopathy prediction by the model preceded onset by a median approximately 6.1 months.

It was RNA transcripts that yielded the amplified TCR beta CDR3 regions. The TCR CDR3 was amplified in a first-round RT-PCR using the HTBI primer set. From the multiplex PCR reads, TCRdb called clonotypes with MiXCR, one entry per CDR3 protein. The sample lists about 500,000 distinct CDR3 sequences; roughly a sixth were seen once. Germline-derived CDR1 and CDR2 are LNHNV and YYDKDF (reference sequence). The CDR3 has 15 amino acids. V was trimmed by 9 bases and J by 0 bases, leaving 14 bases between them. Uncontrolled infection, other autoimmune disease, pregnancy or lactation excluded patients. A word on this clonotype: Its antigen is unknown.

The receptor was isolated from a woman in her 30s with Graves' ophthalmopathy. Sequences were obtained from blood. The chain combines TRBV15 with TRBJ1-4; a weak D match, TRBD1 (5 bases). CDR3 in DNA: TGTGCCACAACGATGTCAGGGTCAACTAATGAAAAACTGTTTTTT. Its translation is CATTMSGSTNEKLFF.